The following is a TCR beta chain sequence with its context. Antigen unknown. This sample is part of a study of vaccination effects on CD4 cells after COVID-19. After expansion with viral peptide pools in the ViraFEST assay, antigen-specific CD4+ T cells were sequenced. Isolating CD4+ T cells followed about 10 days of culture. Confirmation by PCR established that the person had SARS-CoV-2 infection between March and December 2020. Participants completed two doses of the BNT162b2 or mRNA-1273 vaccine. Profiling relied on immunoSEQ multiplex PCR, and the TCRdb table lists in-frame clones only, not all of them. This table has some 15,000 clones, roughly 80% appearing once. The CDR3 totals 15 residues. In germline, CDR1 is KGHSH, CDR2 LQKENI. V dropped 3 bases and J dropped 2 bases, with 13 bases sitting between them.

Sequences were derived from CD4+ T cells from PBMCs cultured with HCoV-NL63 spike peptides, sampled after COVID-19 vaccination. This sequence originates from a human donor who had a prior SARS-CoV-2 infection. The chain links TRBV18 to TRBJ1-1; D perhaps matches TRBD1 (6 bases). The CDR3 is CASSPSGQLNTEAFF. The DNA of the CDR3 is TGTGCCAGCTCACCGTCGGGACAACTTAACACTGAAGCTTTCTTT.